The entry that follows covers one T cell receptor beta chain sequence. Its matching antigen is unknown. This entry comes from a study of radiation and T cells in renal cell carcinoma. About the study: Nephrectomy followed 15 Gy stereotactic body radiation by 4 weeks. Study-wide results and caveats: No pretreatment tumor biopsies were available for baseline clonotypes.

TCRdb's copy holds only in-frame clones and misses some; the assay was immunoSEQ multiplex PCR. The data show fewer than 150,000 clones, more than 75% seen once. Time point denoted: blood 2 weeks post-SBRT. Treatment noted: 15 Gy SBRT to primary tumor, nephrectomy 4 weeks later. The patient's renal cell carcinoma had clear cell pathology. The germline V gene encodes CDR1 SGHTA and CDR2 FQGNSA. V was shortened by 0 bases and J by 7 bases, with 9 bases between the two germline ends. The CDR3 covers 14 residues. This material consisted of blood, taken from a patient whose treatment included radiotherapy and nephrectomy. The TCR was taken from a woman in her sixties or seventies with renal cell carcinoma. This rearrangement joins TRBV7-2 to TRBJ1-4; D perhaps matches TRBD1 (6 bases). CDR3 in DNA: TGTGCCAGCAGCTTAGCCGGGGGCGCTGAAAAACTGTTTTTT. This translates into CASSLAGGAEKLFF.